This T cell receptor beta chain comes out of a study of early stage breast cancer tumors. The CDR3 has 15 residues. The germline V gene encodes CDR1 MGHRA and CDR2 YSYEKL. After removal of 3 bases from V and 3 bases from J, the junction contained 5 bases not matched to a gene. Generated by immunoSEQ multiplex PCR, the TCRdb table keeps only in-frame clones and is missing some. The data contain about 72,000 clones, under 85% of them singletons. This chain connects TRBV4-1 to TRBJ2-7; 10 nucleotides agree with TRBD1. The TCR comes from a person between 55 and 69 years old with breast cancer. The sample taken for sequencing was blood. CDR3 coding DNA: TGCGCCAGCAGCCATGACAGGGGGCTTAACTACGAGCAGTACTTC. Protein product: CASSHDRGLNYEQYF.